Listed below are T cell receptor beta chains from one sample, sequenced in a study of T cell responses to AZD1222 COVID-19 vaccine. Here immunoSEQ multiplex PCR was the method, and the copy in TCRdb shows in-frame clones only, minus some. Among about 120,000 clones, nearly 90% were seen once, and the ten largest hold 3.2%. The sequences come from peripheral blood, collected on day 0 of AZD1222 vaccination. These receptors were taken from an adult in good health. Each CDR3 is given without its conserved first and last residue.

v_call: TRBV11-3; cdr3_aa: ASSSTGKVNEQF
v_call: TRBV21-1; cdr3_aa: ASSFYGTGKTGYT
v_call: TRBV7-8; cdr3_aa: ASSPDPPGSRGTQY
v_call: TRBV12-2; cdr3_aa: ASRSRGALTGGYT
v_call: TRBV11-2; cdr3_aa: ASSLGEWAGETGEEQF
v_call: TRBV5-8; cdr3_aa: ASSPGDRQYYEQY
v_call: TRBV21-1; cdr3_aa: ASSKEDEQF
v_call: TRBV7-2; cdr3_aa: ASSLVGTSGRAIEQF
v_call: TRBV4-2; cdr3_aa: ASSQGGGKINTLH
v_call: TRBV29-1; cdr3_aa: SVGNRDNEQF
v_call: TRBV19; cdr3_aa: ASSMGKGQIRGEKLF
v_call: TRBV9; cdr3_aa: ASSRQGNYGYT
v_call: TRBV20-1; cdr3_aa: SAGGLAGGPGAETQY
v_call: TRBV16; cdr3_aa: ASSQIGQRGETQY
v_call: TRBV7-2; cdr3_aa: ASSRSGGGDYNEQF
v_call: TRBV9; cdr3_aa: ASSVEAGNPYGYT
v_call: TRBV7-3; cdr3_aa: ASSSPAGSSNTDTQY
v_call: TRBV6-6; cdr3_aa: ASTLDSLEQY
v_call: TRBV2; cdr3_aa: ASREGWAGDYGYT
v_call: TRBV11-2; cdr3_aa: ASSPRDASGANVLT
v_call: TRBV30; cdr3_aa: AWRKRRQGTDEQY
v_call: TRBV20-1; cdr3_aa: SASSGLSSYEQY
v_call: TRBV5-4; cdr3_aa: ASSSKQGSSYEQY